This T cell receptor (beta chain) was profiled in a study of blood T cell repertoires in COVID-19. Overall study context: Sites across the United States, Italy and Spain contributed samples from acute and convalescent COVID-19. The cDNA or gDNA used as material had been derived from T cells, B-cell-depleted T cells, or PBMCs.

In the study's own analysis: Using reference gene primer amplification, nucleated cell counts were estimated. Measured with immunoSEQ multiplex PCR; TCRdb has only the in-frame clones, and not every one. That table is the source of V, J and clone size, and D and trimming were worked out from the DNA. The table shows 160,000 or so clones, with roughly 86% occurring only once. Germline-derived CDR1 and CDR2 are MNHEY and SMNVEV (reference sequence). Trimming stripped 5 bases from V and 3 bases from J, with 5 bases between. This CDR3 contains 12 residues. V gene TRBV27 combines with J gene TRBJ1-5, with D uncertain. The TCR was taken from a woman aged 55-69 years who had recovered from COVID-19. Sequencing input: peripheral blood. The CDR3 DNA follows: TGTGCCAGCAGTCCATCCAATCAGCCCCAGCATTTT. It yields the protein CASSPSNQPQHF.